A selection of T cell receptor beta chains follows, all from one sample in a study of T-cell memory formation after mild COVID-19. Via MiXCR, TCRdb re-called the 5' RACE reads, giving one row per CDR3 protein. This repertoire shows fewer than 600,000 distinct CDR3 sequences, approximately 21% found once; its top ten account for about 8.4%. Sequencing was performed on PBMCs or a T cell subset sorted from them (not recorded which). These receptors originate from an adult woman who had mild COVID-19 (a few samples of this study predate the infection). Cell type and time point are not known. CDR3s include the opening cysteine and the closing phenylalanine or tryptophan. Fields, in order: clone size, V gene, CDR3 protein. The size field is filled for only some rows; it gives once, few, many or a size class.

.	TRBV30	CASGQGIPSTIYF
.	TRBV4-2	CASSQDQGQNARGYTF
few	TRBV5-1	CASSLGPATYEQYF
few	TRBV5-5	CASSLEEGARSPLHF
.	TRBV5-6	CASSWGRGTEAFF
few	TRBV19	CASSQGLPYLREQYF
.	TRBV7-9	CASTQIGETTEAFF
few	TRBV7-9	CASPEPPGGEKLFF
.	TRBV7-2	CASSLPRLLETQYF
few	TRBV11-2	CASSPNFGYEQYF
many	TRBV18	CASSPPDSYEQYF
few	TRBV7-2	CASSLVMTSWETQYF
.	TRBV9	CASSPFAVVAGAKAYEQYF
few	TRBV7-9	CASSLAMVAGGATDTQYF
.	TRBV30	CAWTGGPHTEAFF
few	TRBV19	CASSIPQVNNEQFF
few	TRBV7-8	CASSLAYRLAGTDTQYF
.	TRBV7-9	CASSSASLEQYF
many	TRBV14	CASSQQTGGYEQYF
.	TRBV5-4	CASSSQGPITYEQYF
few	TRBV7-2	CASSWGAGSYNEQFF
few	TRBV4-1	CASSQDLTGKETQYF
.	TRBV6-2/TRBV6-3	CASSNGLQTSGRKTYNEQFF
few	TRBV7-9	CASSEGLAGAFQETQYF
.	TRBV18	CASSPRGYTDTQYF
.	TRBV7-6	CASSLPGGSGANVLTF
few	TRBV6-5	CASGSPRGGISTDTQYF
.	TRBV9	CASSPPGRGTYEQYF
.	TRBV29-1	CSVRQGSYNEQFF
few	TRBV5-5	CASSLDRAGQETQYF
.	TRBV5-1	CASSLEAGEHEQFF
.	TRBV24-1	CATRPSGTVHNEQFF
.	TRBV5-8	CASSTNRGGIDTQYF
.	TRBV10-3	CAISDPLGGNYGYTF
few	TRBV29-1	CSVPVWGNGYTF
few	TRBV7-2	CASSTRQSNQPQHF
few	TRBV15	CATSSARWATTAEQYF
.	TRBV24-1	CATSDPLEGGTDTQYF
.	TRBV4-3	CASSLRLDLELNIQYF
few	TRBV4-2	CASSQGTVQGEQFF
.	TRBV13	CASSSPLDRGPGNTIYF
.	TRBV7-9	CASSLGGQGWVEPQHF
many	TRBV30	CAWSGDAGNQPQHF
.	TRBV29-1	CSVRGGHNRASSYEQYF
.	TRBV12-3/TRBV12-4	CASSPRRLAGVLRTDTQYF
.	TRBV7-9	CASSSRQGSGEQYF
.	TRBV27	CASSLWERANEQFF